This passage covers 25 T cell receptor beta chains from one sample sequenced in a study of technical replicates of blood from several donors. Profiled with immunoSEQ multiplex PCR; TCRdb holds only in-frame clones, not every one. Here the sample spans 70,000 to 95,000 clones, about 97% being singletons. The sample was T cells isolated from PBMCs. All receptors come from a human donor in good health.

CDR3 sequence reads: CASSLITGANEKLFF. The CDR3 DNA reads TGTGCCAGCAGTTTGATTACAGGGGCAAATGAAAAACTGTTTTTT. The V call is TRBV28, the J call TRBJ1-4, with 7 bases aligning to TRBD1. The CDR3 has 15 residues. The J segment lost 5 bases and the V segment lost 3 bases, leaving 6 bases of the junction unmatched. In germline, CDR1 is MDHEN, CDR2 SYDVKM.

The chain uses TRBV30 and TRBJ1-1; D gene uncertain. Germline CDR1 reads GTSNPN; CDR2 reads SVGIG (reference sequence). The CDR3 sequence is 14 residues long. Between the trimmed V and J ends, which lost 0 bases and 1 base, there was a span of 9 bases. The CDR3: CAWSVTGRNTEAFF. The CDR3 bases are TGTGCCTGGAGTGTCACTGGGCGGAACACTGAAGCTTTCTTT.

V and J are TRBV7-9 and TRBJ2-1; D might be TRBD2 (6 bases). The ends were cut back, 1 base at V and 1 base at J, with 11 bases in the middle. This CDR3 is 16 amino acids long. Germline CDR1 and CDR2: SEHNR and FQNEAQ (reference sequence). CDR3: CASSLEAGLSYNEQFF. The CDR3 coding sequence is TGTGCCAGCAGCTTAGAGGCGGGACTTTCCTACAATGAGCAGTTCTTC.

The chain employs TRBV27 and TRBJ2-3, with 11 nucleotides matching TRBD2. Germline lookup yields CDR1 MNHEY and CDR2 SMNVEV (reference sequence). The J segment lost 2 bases and the V segment lost 5 bases, leaving 6 bases of the junction unmatched. The CDR3 has 16 residues. The CDR3 loop is CASSRISGGDTDTQYF. The CDR3, as DNA: TGTGCCAGCAGTCGGATTAGCGGGGGGGACACAGATACGCAGTATTTT.

The V gene is TRBV5-1, the J gene TRBJ2-5, with TRBD2 as a possible D gene (6 bases). Trimming left V 3 bases short and J 0 bases short, with 21 bases between. The CDR3 extends over 18 amino acids. Germline V gives CDR1 SGHRS, CDR2 YFSETQ. The CDR3 sequence is CASSSRGKLAAHQETQYF. CDR3 nucleotide sequence: TGCGCCAGCAGCTCGAGAGGGAAACTAGCAGCTCACCAAGAGACCCAGTACTTC.

This chain uses TRBV30 with TRBJ2-1, with 11 bases lining up with TRBD2. This CDR3 has 16 residues. V lost 2 bases and J lost 4; bases outside the gene matches: 7. Germline loops: CDR1 GTSNPN, CDR2 SVGIG (reference sequence). CDR3: CAWSSIAGGIYNEQFF. CDR3 nucleotides: TGTGCCTGGAGTTCAATAGCGGGGGGGATATACAATGAGCAGTTCTTC.

As concerns this clone: The junction shows a germline mismatch at one end, possibly a read error. V is TRBV28 and J is TRBJ2-4; a weak D match, TRBD1 (6 bases). This CDR3 is 12 amino acids long. The germline V gene encodes CDR1 MDHEN and CDR2 SYDVKM. In DNA form, the CDR3 reads TGTGCCAGCAGTTTCAGACAGGTACTACCACACTTC. It translates to CASSFRQVLPHF.

Note on this clone: Within the sample, other DNA sequences also encode this same CDR3. The chain couples TRBV25-1 to TRBJ2-7; D is ambiguous. The V end lost 3 bases, the J end lost 2 bases, and 5 bases lay between the germline ends. Germline CDR1 and CDR2: MGHDK and SYGVNS. The CDR3 contains 12 residues. CDR3 in DNA: TGTGCCAGCAGTGACCTACCCTACGAGCAGTACTTC. Translated, it gives CASSDLPYEQYF.

This chain connects TRBV12-5 to TRBJ2-2; 7 bases are a match to TRBD1. Germline V gene lookup returns CDR1 LGHNT and CDR2 FRNRAP. Losses at the gene ends were 1 base for V and 3 bases for J; bases not matched to a gene: 14. This CDR3 has 19 amino acids. CDR3 region: CASGLASKGGEFDTGELFF. CDR3 DNA sequence: TGTGCTAGTGGTTTGGCTTCTAAAGGGGGCGAGTTCGACACCGGGGAGCTGTTTTTT.

This chain links TRBV5-1 with TRBJ2-7, with D uncertain. Germline-derived CDR1 and CDR2 are SGHRS and YFSETQ. V was trimmed by 0 bases and J by 1 base, leaving 11 bases between them. The CDR3 is 15 amino acids. CDR3 sequence: CASSLDSGGSYEQYF. In DNA form, the CDR3 reads TGCGCCAGCAGCTTGGACTCCGGTGGTTCCTACGAGCAGTACTTC.

This sequence joins TRBV11-3 and TRBJ2-2; D is unresolved. The CDR3 extends over 12 amino acids. The V gene's germline CDR1 is SGHNT and CDR2 YENEEA. Trimming removed 6 bases at V and 3 bases at J, with 5 bases between. CDR3 DNA sequence: TGTGCCAGCAGTCTACACACCGGGGAGCTGTTTTTT. It translates to CASSLHTGELFF.

This CDR3 is CASSPPNGETQYF. CDR3 sequence (DNA): TGTGCCAGCAGCCCCCCGAACGGAGAGACCCAGTACTTC. The V call is TRBV11-2, the J call TRBJ2-5, with D unclear. Per the germline V gene, CDR1 is SGHAT and CDR2 is FQNNGV. Trimming pared 5 bases from V and 4 bases from J, leaving 11 bases between. This CDR3 region has 13 residues.

This sequence joins TRBV6-4 and TRBJ2-1, with D possibly being TRBD2 (6 bases). The length of the CDR3 is 16 residues. Germline values: CDR1 MRHNA, CDR2 SNTAGT. Trimming stripped 2 bases from V and 2 bases from J, with 13 bases between. CDR3 region: CASSDHVSGPYNEQFF. CDR3 bases: TGTGCCAGCAGTGACCACGTTAGCGGCCCCTACAATGAGCAGTTCTTC.

The V call is TRBV15, the J call TRBJ2-2, with D possibly matching TRBD2 (5 bases). The CDR3 extends over 18 amino acids. The germline V gene encodes CDR1 LNHNV and CDR2 YYDKDF (reference sequence). V was cut by 0 bases and J by 0 bases, with 14 bases left in between. For the CDR3, the DNA is TGTGCCACCAGCAGAGATAATACTAGGTCGGCGAACACCGGGGAGCTGTTTTTT. Protein: CATSRDNTRSANTGELFF.

The chain recombines TRBV5-1 with TRBJ2-7; 10 bases align to TRBD2. Unmatched junction bases numbered 2, after V lost 0 bases and J lost 5 bases. The CDR3 loop spans 14 amino acids. Germline CDR1 SGHRS, CDR2 YFSETQ. CDR3 sequence reads: CASSLVLAGNEQYF. The CDR3 DNA reads as TGCGCCAGCAGCTTGGTACTAGCGGGAAACGAGCAGTACTTC.

The chain has TRBV6-1 and TRBJ2-3; D ambiguous. V was cut by 7 bases and J by 0 bases, with 11 bases left in between. The CDR3 consists of 14 residues. Germline V gives CDR1 MNHNS, CDR2 SASEGT. The CDR3 coding sequence is TGTGCCAGCACTCCTAACTCTAGCACAGATACGCAGTATTTT. Translating it yields CASTPNSSTDTQYF.

This chain links TRBV5-1 with TRBJ1-4; D gene ambiguous. Germline values: CDR1 SGHRS, CDR2 YFSETQ. The CDR3 totals 15 residues. Trimming removed 2 bases at V and 6 bases at J, with 14 bases between. The DNA for the CDR3 is TGCGCCAGCAGCTTACGGGGTGGCACAGATGAAAAACTGTTTTTT. Translation: CASSLRGGTDEKLFF.

This chain uses TRBV6-4 with TRBJ1-6, with 7 bases identical to TRBD1. The CDR3 sequence is 17 residues long. Per the germline V gene, CDR1 is MRHNA and CDR2 is SNTAGT. Trimming removed 3 bases from V and 0 bases from J; junction bases left unmatched: 5. CDR3 sequence (DNA): TGTGCCAGCAGTGAAAGGGGGCCACGCTCCTATAATTCACCCCTCCACTTT. Translated, it gives CASSERGPRSYNSPLHF.

This clone showed up just once. The chain carries TRBV6-5 and TRBJ2-5, with 9 bases fitting TRBD2. This CDR3 contains 15 residues. Losses at the gene ends were 5 bases for V and 4 bases for J; bases not matched to a gene: 8. Germline lookup yields CDR1 MNHEY and CDR2 SVGAGI. CDR3 loop: CASSRGGAMGETQYF. Written as DNA, the CDR3 is TGTGCCAGCAGTCGCGGGGGGGCCATGGGAGAGACCCAGTACTTC.

The CDR3 nucleotides read TGTGCCAGCAGTTCTACCTACGAGCAGTACTTC. Translation gives CASSSTYEQYF. This sequence joins TRBV6-5 and TRBJ2-7, with no clear D. Germline V CDR1 and CDR2: MNHEY, SVGAGI. Trimming cost V 4 bases and J 2 bases, with 3 bases left between them. The CDR3 loop spans 11 amino acids.

The chain couples TRBV5-5 to TRBJ1-1, with 7 bases matching TRBD1. V dropped 3 bases and J dropped 6; count of bases not matched to a gene: 5. The CDR3 contains 13 residues. CDR1 SGHKS and CDR2 YYEKEE come from the germline V gene (reference sequence). Written as DNA, the CDR3 is TGTGCCAGCAGCTACAGGGGATTGGCTGAAGCTTTCTTT. Translating it yields CASSYRGLAEAFF.

The chain uses TRBV29-1 and TRBJ2-7; D possibly corresponds to TRBD1 (5 bases). Germline V gene data show CDR1 as SQVTM and CDR2 as ANQGSEA. This CDR3 is built from 12 residues. V lost 6 bases and J 7 bases, leaving 16 bases between the germline ends. The CDR3 spells CSVATGTSEQYF. CDR3 in DNA: TGCAGCGTCGCCACAGGTACTTCAGAGCAGTACTTC.

The chain recombines TRBV6-5 with TRBJ2-1, with TRBD1 as a possible D gene (5 bases). V lost 5 bases to trimming and J lost 10 bases, with 18 bases between them. In germline, CDR1 is MNHEY, CDR2 SVGAGI. CDR3 length equals 14 residues. The DNA for the CDR3 is TGTGCCAGCAGTAGCCCATCGGCAGGGCTCGAGCAGTTCTTC. Protein: CASSSPSAGLEQFF.

The chain combines TRBV28 with TRBJ1-1, with D possibly being TRBD1 (6 bases). This CDR3 has 13 amino acids. The germline CDR1 and CDR2 sequences are MDHEN and SYDVKM. V was cut by 4 bases and J by 7 bases, with 13 bases left in between. The CDR3 region has the DNA TGTGCCAGCAGTTCTCAGGGGAGGGGTGAAGCTTTCTTT. Amino acids: CASSSQGRGEAFF.

The chain has TRBV5-1 and TRBJ2-6, with 10 bases aligning to TRBD2. The germline CDR1 and CDR2 sequences are SGHRS and YFSETQ. The CDR3 loop spans 15 amino acids. Unmatched junction bases numbered 2, after V lost 7 bases and J lost 1 base. The CDR3 DNA follows: TGCGCCAGCCTAGCGGGGGCTTCTGGGGCCAACGTCCTGACTTTC. It yields the protein CASLAGASGANVLTF.